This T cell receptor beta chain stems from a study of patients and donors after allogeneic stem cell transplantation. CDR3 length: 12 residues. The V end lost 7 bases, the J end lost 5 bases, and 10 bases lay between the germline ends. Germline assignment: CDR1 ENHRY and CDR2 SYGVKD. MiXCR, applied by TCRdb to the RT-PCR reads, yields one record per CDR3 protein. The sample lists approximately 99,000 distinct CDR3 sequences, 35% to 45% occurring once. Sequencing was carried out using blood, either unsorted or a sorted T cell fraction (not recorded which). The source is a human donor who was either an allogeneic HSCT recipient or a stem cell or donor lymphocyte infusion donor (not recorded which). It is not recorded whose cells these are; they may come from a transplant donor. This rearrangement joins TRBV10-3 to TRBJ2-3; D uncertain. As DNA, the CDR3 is TGTGCCATCATGGCCGGGCAAGATACGCAGTATTTT. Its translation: CAIMAGQDTQYF.